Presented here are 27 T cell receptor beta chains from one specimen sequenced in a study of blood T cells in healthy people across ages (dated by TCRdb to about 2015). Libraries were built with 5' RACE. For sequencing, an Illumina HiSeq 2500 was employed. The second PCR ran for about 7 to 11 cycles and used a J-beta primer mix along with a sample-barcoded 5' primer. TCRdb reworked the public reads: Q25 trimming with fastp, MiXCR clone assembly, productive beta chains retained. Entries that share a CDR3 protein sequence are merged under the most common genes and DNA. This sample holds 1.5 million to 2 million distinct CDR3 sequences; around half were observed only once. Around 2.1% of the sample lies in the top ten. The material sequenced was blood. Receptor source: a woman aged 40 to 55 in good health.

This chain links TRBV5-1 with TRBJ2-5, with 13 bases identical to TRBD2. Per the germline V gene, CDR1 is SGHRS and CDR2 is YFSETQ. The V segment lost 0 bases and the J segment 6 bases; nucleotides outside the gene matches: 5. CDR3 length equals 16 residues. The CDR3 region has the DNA TGCGCCAGCAGCTTGGCCAGACTAGCGGGGGGTCAGACCCAGTACTTC. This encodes CASSLARLAGGQTQYF.

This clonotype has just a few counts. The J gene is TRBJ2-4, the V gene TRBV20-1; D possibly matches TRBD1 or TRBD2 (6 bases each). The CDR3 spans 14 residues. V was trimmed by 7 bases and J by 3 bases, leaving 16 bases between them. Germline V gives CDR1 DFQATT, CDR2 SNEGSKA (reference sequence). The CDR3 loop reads CSGDTWGGKNIQYF. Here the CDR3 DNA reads TGCAGTGGGGACACCTGGGGAGGCAAAAACATTCAGTACTTC.

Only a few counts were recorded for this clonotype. CDR3 DNA: TGCAGCGTTGAGTCCGGGACAGGGATAGATACGCAGTATTTT. As protein: CSVESGTGIDTQYF. V usage is TRBV29-1 and J usage is TRBJ2-3; 9 bases are a match to TRBD1. With 3 bases clipped from V and 5 bases from J, the junction kept 6 bases outside the gene matches. The CDR3 loop spans 14 amino acids. From germline, CDR1 is SQVTM and CDR2 ANQGSEA.

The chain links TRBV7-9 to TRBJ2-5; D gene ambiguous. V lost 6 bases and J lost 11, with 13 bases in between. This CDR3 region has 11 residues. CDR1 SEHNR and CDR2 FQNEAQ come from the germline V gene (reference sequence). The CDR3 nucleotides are TGTGCCAGCAGACTGGTCAATGAGCAGTACTTC. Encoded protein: CASRLVNEQYF.

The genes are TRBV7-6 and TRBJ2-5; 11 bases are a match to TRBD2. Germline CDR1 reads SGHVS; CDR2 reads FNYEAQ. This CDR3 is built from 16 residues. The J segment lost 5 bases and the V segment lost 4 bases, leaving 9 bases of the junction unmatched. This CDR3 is CASSSSLAGGTETQYF. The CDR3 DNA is TGTGCCAGCAGCTCTTCTTTAGCGGGGGGGACGGAGACCCAGTACTTC.

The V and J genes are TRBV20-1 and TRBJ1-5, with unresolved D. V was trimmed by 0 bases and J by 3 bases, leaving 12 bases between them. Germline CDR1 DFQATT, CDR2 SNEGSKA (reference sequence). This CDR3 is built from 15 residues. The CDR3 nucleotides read TGCAGTGCTAGAGATATTGTACTGTCCAATCAGCCCCAGCATTTT. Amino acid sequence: CSARDIVLSNQPQHF.

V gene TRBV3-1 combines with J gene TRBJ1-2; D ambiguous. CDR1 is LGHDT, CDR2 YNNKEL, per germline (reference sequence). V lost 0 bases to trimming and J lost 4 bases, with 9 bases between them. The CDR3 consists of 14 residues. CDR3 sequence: CASSQDERIYGYTF. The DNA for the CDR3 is TGTGCCAGCAGCCAAGACGAGCGCATCTATGGCTACACCTTC.

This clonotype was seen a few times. The CDR3 nucleotides read TGCAGCGTTGGGGGGGAGGGCTACGAGCAGTACTTC. Residues: CSVGGEGYEQYF. This chain uses TRBV29-1 with TRBJ2-7; TRBD2 aligns across 7 bases. The CDR3 is 12 residues long. In germline, CDR1 is SQVTM, CDR2 ANQGSEA. Germline trimming cut 4 bases from V and 3 bases from J; bases unmatched to any gene: 3.

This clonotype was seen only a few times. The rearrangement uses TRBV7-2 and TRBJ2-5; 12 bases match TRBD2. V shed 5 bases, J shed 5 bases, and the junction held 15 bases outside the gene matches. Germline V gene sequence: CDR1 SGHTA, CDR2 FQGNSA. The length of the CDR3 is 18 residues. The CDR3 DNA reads TGTGCCAGCAGCCCCAGTCCTAGCGGGGGGGCCAAAGAGGAGACCCAGTACTTC. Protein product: CASSPSPSGGAKEETQYF.

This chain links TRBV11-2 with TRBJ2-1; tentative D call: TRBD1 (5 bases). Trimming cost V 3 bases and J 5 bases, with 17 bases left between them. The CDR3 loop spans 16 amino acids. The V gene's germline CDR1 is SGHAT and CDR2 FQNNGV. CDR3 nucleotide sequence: TGTGCCAGCAGCTTCGCACCAGGGTTTTCGAACAATGAGCAGTTCTTC. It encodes CASSFAPGFSNNEQFF. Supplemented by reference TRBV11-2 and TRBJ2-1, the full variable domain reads EAGVAQSPRYKIIEKRQSVAFWCNPISGHATLYWYQQILGQGPKLLIQFQNNGVVDDSQLPKDRFSAERLKGVDSTLKIQPAKLEDSAVYLCASSFAPGFSNNEQFFGPGTRLTVL.

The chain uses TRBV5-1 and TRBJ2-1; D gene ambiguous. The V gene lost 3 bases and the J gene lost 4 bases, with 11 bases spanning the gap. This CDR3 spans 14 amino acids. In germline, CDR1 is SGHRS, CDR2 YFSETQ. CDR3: CASSSLRKYNEQFF. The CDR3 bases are TGCGCCAGCAGCTCACTAAGGAAGTACAATGAGCAGTTCTTC.

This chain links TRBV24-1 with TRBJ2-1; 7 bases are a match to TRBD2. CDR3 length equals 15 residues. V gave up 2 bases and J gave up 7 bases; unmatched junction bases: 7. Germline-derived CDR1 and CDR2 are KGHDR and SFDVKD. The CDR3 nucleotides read TGTGCCACCAGTGATTCTGGACTAGTGAGGAATGAGCAGTTCTTC. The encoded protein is CATSDSGLVRNEQFF.

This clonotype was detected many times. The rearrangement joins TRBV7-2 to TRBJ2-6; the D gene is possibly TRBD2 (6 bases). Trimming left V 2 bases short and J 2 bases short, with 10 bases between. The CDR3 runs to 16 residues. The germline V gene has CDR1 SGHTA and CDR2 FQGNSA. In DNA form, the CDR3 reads TGTGCCAGCAGCTTATCGTGGGGGGCTGGGGCCAACGTCCTGACTTTC. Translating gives CASSLSWGAGANVLTF.

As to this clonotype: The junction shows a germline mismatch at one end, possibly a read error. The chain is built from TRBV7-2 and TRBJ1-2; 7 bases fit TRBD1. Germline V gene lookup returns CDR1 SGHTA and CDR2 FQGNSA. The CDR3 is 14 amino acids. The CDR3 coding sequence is TGTGCCGGCAGCTTAGGAGGGGGCGGTTCGGGCTACACCTTC. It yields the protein CAGSLGGGGSGYTF.

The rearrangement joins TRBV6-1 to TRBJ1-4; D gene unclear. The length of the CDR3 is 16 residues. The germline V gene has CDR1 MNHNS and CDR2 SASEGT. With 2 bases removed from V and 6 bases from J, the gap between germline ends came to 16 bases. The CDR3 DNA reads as TGTGCCAGCAGTGAATATTGGACGGAGCCTCATGAAAAACTGTTTTTT. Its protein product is CASSEYWTEPHEKLFF.

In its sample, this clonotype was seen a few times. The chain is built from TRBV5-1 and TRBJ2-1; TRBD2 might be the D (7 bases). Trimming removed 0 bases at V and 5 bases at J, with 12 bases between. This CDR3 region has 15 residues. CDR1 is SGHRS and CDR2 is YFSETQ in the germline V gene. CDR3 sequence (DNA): TGCGCCAGCAGCTTGGACCGGGGGGCCAACAATGAGCAGTTCTTC. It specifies CASSLDRGANNEQFF.

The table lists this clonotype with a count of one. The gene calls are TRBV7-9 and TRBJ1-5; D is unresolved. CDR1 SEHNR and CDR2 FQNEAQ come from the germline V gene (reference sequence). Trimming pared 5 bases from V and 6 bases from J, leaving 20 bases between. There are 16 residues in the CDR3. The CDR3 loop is CASSPLGRTAGQPQHF. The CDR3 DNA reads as TGTGCCAGCAGCCCACTTGGACGTACTGCGGGTCAGCCCCAGCATTTT. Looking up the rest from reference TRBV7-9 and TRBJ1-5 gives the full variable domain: DTGVSQNPRHKITKRGQNVTFRCDPISEHNRLYWYRQTLGQGPEFLTYFQNEAQLEKSRLLSDRFSAERPKGSFSTLEIQRTEQGDSAMYLCASSPLGRTAGQPQHFGDGTRLSIL.

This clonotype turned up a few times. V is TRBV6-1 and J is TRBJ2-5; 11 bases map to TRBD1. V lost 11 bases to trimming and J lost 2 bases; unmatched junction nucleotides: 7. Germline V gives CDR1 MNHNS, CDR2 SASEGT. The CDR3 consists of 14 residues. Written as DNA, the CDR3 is TGTGCCGGGTGGACAGGGGGCAAACAAGAGACCCAGTACTTC. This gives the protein CAGWTGGKQETQYF.

DNA for the CDR3: TGCGCCAGCAGCCCGGGTGCGGCGGACTTGAGGACCCAGTACTTC. Residues: CASSPGAADLRTQYF. This rearrangement joins TRBV4-1 to TRBJ2-5; D is perhaps TRBD2 (5 bases). This CDR3 region has 15 residues. The V gene's germline CDR1 is MGHRA and CDR2 YSYEKL. Between the trimmed V and J ends, which lost 4 bases and 7 bases, there was a span of 19 bases.

DNA of the CDR3: TGTGCCAGCAGCCATAGGGGGACGAACACTGAAGCTTTCTTT. Amino acid sequence: CASSHRGTNTEAFF. The chain carries TRBV14 and TRBJ1-1, with a possible D match to TRBD1 (6 bases). V lost 3 bases to trimming and J lost 1 base, with 9 bases between them. Germline CDR1 and CDR2: SGHDN and FVKESK. CDR3 length: 14 residues.

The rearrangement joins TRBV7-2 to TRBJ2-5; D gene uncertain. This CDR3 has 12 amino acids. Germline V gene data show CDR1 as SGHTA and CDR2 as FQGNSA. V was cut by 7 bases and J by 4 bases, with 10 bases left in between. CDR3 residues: CASISRRETQYF. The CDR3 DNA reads TGTGCCAGCATCTCCAGACGAGAGACCCAGTACTTC.

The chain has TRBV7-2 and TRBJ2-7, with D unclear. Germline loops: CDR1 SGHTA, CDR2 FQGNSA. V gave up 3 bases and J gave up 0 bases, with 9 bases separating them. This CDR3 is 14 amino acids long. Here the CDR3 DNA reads TGTGCCAGCAGCTTGCAGTATAGCTCCTACGAGCAGTACTTC. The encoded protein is CASSLQYSSYEQYF.

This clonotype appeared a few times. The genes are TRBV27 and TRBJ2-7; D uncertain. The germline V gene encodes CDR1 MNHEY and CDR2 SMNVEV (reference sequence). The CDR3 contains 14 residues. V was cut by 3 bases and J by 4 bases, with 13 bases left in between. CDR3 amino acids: CASSFSVDGYEQYF. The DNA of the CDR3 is TGTGCCAGCAGTTTTTCGGTGGACGGTTACGAGCAGTACTTC.

The CDR3 reads CASSLAPGNTGELFF. For the CDR3, the DNA is TGTGCCAGCAGCTTAGCCCCAGGGAACACCGGGGAGCTGTTTTTT. J is TRBJ2-2 and V is TRBV7-3; D is unclear. Deletions cut 2 bases from V and 1 base from J, with 8 bases between. This CDR3 comprises 15 residues. Germline CDR1 is SGHTA and CDR2 is FQGTGA.

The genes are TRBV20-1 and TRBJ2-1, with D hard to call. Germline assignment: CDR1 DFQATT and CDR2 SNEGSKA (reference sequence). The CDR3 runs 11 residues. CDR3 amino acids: CSRSLGNEQFF. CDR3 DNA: TGCAGCAGATCGTTGGGCAATGAGCAGTTCTTC.

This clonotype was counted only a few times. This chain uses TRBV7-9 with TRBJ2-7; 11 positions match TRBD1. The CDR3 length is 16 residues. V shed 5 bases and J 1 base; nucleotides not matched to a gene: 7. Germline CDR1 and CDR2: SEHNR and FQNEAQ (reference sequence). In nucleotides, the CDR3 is TGTGCCAGCAGCATAGGGACAGGGGGTACGTCCTACGAGCAGTACTTC. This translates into CASSIGTGGTSYEQYF. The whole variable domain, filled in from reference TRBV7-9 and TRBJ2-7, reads DTGVSQNPRHKITKRGQNVTFRCDPISEHNRLYWYRQTLGQGPEFLTYFQNEAQLEKSRLLSDRFSAERPKGSFSTLEIQRTEQGDSAMYLCASSIGTGGTSYEQYFGPGTRLTVT.

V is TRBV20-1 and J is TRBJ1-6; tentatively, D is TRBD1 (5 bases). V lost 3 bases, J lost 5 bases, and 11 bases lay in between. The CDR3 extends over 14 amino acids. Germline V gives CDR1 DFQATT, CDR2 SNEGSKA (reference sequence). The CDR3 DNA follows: TGCAGTGCTAGCAGACAGCCAAATAATTCACCCCTCCACTTT. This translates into CSASRQPNNSPLHF.